Following are 8 T cell receptor beta chains from one sample sequenced in a study of Graves' ophthalmopathy and Graves' hyperthyroidism. For repertoire sequencing, the TCR beta CDR3 regions were amplified from RNA transcripts. HTBI primers were employed in first-round RT-PCR, then a second-round multiplex PCR followed. From the multiplex PCR reads, TCRdb called clonotypes with MiXCR, one entry per CDR3 protein. The repertoire holds 500,000 to 600,000 distinct CDR3 sequences, with roughly 40% as singletons. The material sequenced was peripheral blood or thyroid tissue (not recorded which). Source of these receptors: an adult man with Graves' hyperthyroidism.

Remarks on this clonotype: A single base separates this from a much larger clone, so it may be a read error. The rearrangement joins TRBV10-3 to TRBJ2-7; 7 bases are a match to TRBD1. The V gene's germline CDR1 is ENHRY and CDR2 SYGVKD. After removal of 5 bases from V and 6 bases from J, the junction contained 4 bases not matched to a gene. The CDR3 extends over 12 amino acids. This CDR3 reads CAISPGQAEQYF. The DNA of the CDR3 is TGTGCCATCAGTCCAGGACAGGCCGAGCAGTACTTC.

This clonotype has more than one count but fewer than ten. The rearrangement joins TRBV7-9 to TRBJ2-7; TRBD1 matches at 9 bases. The CDR3 runs 16 residues. V dropped 5 bases and J dropped 3; count of bases not matched to a gene: 11. Germline V gene data show CDR1 as SEHNR and CDR2 as FQNEAQ (reference sequence). CDR3 region: CASSRSPGTGSYEQYF. The DNA of the CDR3 is TGTGCCAGCAGCCGATCCCCCGGGACAGGGAGCTACGAGCAGTACTTC. Filled out from reference TRBV7-9 and TRBJ2-7, the complete variable domain reads DTGVSQNPRHKITKRGQNVTFRCDPISEHNRLYWYRQTLGQGPEFLTYFQNEAQLEKSRLLSDRFSAERPKGSFSTLEIQRTEQGDSAMYLCASSRSPGTGSYEQYFGPGTRLTVT.

The table lists this clonotype with many counts. The gene calls are TRBV13 and TRBJ2-7, with 14 bases identical to TRBD2. Germline loops: CDR1 PRHDT, CDR2 FYEKMQ (reference sequence). The CDR3 covers 16 residues. Germline trimming cut 4 bases from V and 7 bases from J; bases unmatched to any gene: 9. The CDR3 DNA sequence: TGTGCCAGCAGCTCCCTGGGACTAGCGGGAGCGCGGGAGCAGTACTTC. Protein product: CASSSLGLAGAREQYF. Looking up the rest from reference TRBV13 and TRBJ2-7 gives the full variable domain: AAGVIQSPRHLIKEKRETATLKCYPIPRHDTVYWYQQGPGQDPQFLISFYEKMQSDKGSIPDRFSAQQFSDYHSELNMSSLELGDSALYFCASSSLGLAGAREQYFGPGTRLTVT.

In this sample, this clonotype turned up many times. The chain carries TRBV29-1 and TRBJ2-5; TRBD1 agrees at 7 bases. Per the germline V gene, CDR1 is SQVTM and CDR2 is ANQGSEA. J gave up 4 bases and V 8 bases, and 4 bases lay outside the gene matches. There are 11 residues in the CDR3. The CDR3 loop reads CSFRQGETQYF. The DNA for the CDR3 is TGCAGCTTCCGACAGGGAGAGACCCAGTACTTC.

This rearrangement joins TRBV14 to TRBJ2-2; D not certain. The CDR3 spans 17 residues. Trimming shortened V by 0 bases and J by 1 base, and 12 bases separated the two germline ends. CDR1 is SGHDN, CDR2 FVKESK, per germline. Written as DNA, the CDR3 is TGTGCCAGCAGCCAAGATCCGCCGATAATGAACACCGGGGAGCTGTTTTTT. Amino acids: CASSQDPPIMNTGELFF.

The chain links TRBV3-1 to TRBJ1-4; D call uncertain. The CDR3 runs 13 residues. V was pared by 4 bases and J by 8 bases, with 11 bases between. CDR1 is LGHDT, CDR2 YNNKEL, per germline (reference sequence). This CDR3 reads CASSPRVEEKLFF. CDR3 nucleotide sequence: TGTGCCAGCAGCCCAAGGGTGGAAGAAAAACTGTTTTTT.

The rearrangement uses TRBV24-1 and TRBJ2-7; possibly TRBD2 for D (5 bases). This CDR3 contains 15 residues. V was trimmed by 5 bases and J by 7 bases, leaving 20 bases between them. Germline CDR1 KGHDR, CDR2 SFDVKD. In DNA form, the CDR3 reads TGTGCCACCAGTGTTTCCAGGACTCTCTACAATGAGCAGTACTTC. This translates into CATSVSRTLYNEQYF.

This clonotype was found many times. This sequence joins TRBV19 and TRBJ2-7; 7 positions match TRBD1. The CDR3 contains 15 residues. Germline V lookup: CDR1 LNHDA, CDR2 SQIVND (reference sequence). Germline trimming cut 5 bases from V and 4 bases from J; bases unmatched to any gene: 11. CDR3 residues: CASSHPTGTEYEQYF. CDR3 bases: TGTGCCAGTAGTCATCCGACAGGGACAGAATACGAGCAGTACTTC.